This T cell receptor beta chain derives from a study of blood T cell repertoires in COVID-19 (dated by TCRdb to between 2020 and 2021). For the wider study: The collaborator samples originated in the United States, Italy and Spain and spanned the acute and convalescent phases of COVID-19. The sample metadata nearly always contained a de-identified subject ID, COVID-19 status, age in years and sex. The prospective study material was composed of cDNA or gDNA derived from T cells, B-cell-depleted T cells, or PBMCs. A freely available public database, intended as a resource for researchers studying the immune response to SARS-CoV-2, is where the repertoires were released. Where available, HLA class I and class II types were taken from metadata supplied by the sample provider and were not determined by assay-based typing. The samples were drawn from the first 160 participants of the ongoing ImmuneRACE study and from 950 to 1,500 subjects provided by 6 global collaborators. The dataset comprised deeply sampled blood TCRbeta repertoires from subjects exposed to, actively infected with, or recovered from COVID-19. Overall study results and their limits: Clinical and demographic metadata were provided uncurated, with the amount varying by source and participant.

The CDR3 sequence holds 15 residues, the cysteine and phenylalanine included. Left in the record is the CDR3 DNA by itself, 45 bases read in frame from the first base. Trimming takes 5 bases from V and 0 bases from J, and the germline ends sit 11 bases apart. Taken from the germline V gene, the CDR1 and CDR2 loops are SGHAT and FQNNGV. TCRbeta CDR3 regions were amplified from genomic DNA by means of the immunoSEQ Assay, a bias-controlled multiplex PCR. In the source study's methods: Nucleated cell counts per sample were estimated from amplification of reference gene primers within the assay. To quantify the absolute abundance of each unique TCRbeta CDR3 rearrangement, sequence reads were collapsed and filtered. For each sample, productive Simpson clonality was calculated as the square root of Simpson's diversity index over productive rearrangements. The source is immuneACCESS, and TCRdb retained only in-frame sequences with V and J called. Part of the clones is not carried over; for the studies checked, unresolved V genes explain less than half of this, and the remainder is unexplained. D and trimming were read from the DNA, whereas the V and J calls and clone size are those reported in that table. A total of some 68,000 clones appear in this sample, roughly 90% of them only once. About 4.4% of the sample comes from the top ten.

The collaborating institutions used their own protocols to collect whole blood in K2EDTA tubes. Collaborator samples were shipped for TCRbeta analysis as frozen whole blood, isolated PBMCs, or DNA extracted from either sample type. This clone was counted only a few times. What antigen it recognizes has not been identified. There are no base qualities to consult, and no much larger clone falls within one base. The V and J segments used are TRBV11-2 and TRBJ1-3, with an unclear D gene assignment. The clonotype originates from a man aged 45-65 years with active COVID-19. Sequenced input: peripheral blood. The base sequence is TGTGCCAGCAGCCGAACCGGGAGCTCTGGAAACACCATATATTTT. The resulting protein is CASSRTGSSGNTIYF.